This entry concerns a single T cell receptor beta chain. Its antigen is as yet unknown. The PCR used 60 Vbeta and 13 Jbeta primers. Using immunoSEQ multiplex PCR, the repertoire was profiled, and TCRdb retains in-frame clones only, with some absent. The repertoire consists of more than 200,000 clones, with 85% to 90% occurring once and the leading ten covering 1% to 1.5%. This CDR3 has 16 amino acids. Trimming at V came to 7 bases and at J to 10 bases, leaving 20 bases not matched to a gene. Looked up from germline, CDR1 is SGDLS and CDR2 is YYNGEE. The data are from a study of cytomegalovirus exposure and HLA in healthy donors. General observations from the study: The study flagged roughly 160 TCR beta chains as cytomegalovirus-associated. A further, later analysis showed that HLA-associated TCR beta chains (compared with equally common others) were more clonally expanded.

V and J are TRBV9 and TRBJ2-1, with 7 bases that match TRBD2. Sequenced material: PBMCs. This receptor was identified in a human donor in good health. The CDR3 loop reads CASSTSGGGPYQEQFF. In DNA, the CDR3 is TGTGCCAGCTCCACTTCCGGGGGAGGGCCTTATCAAGAGCAGTTCTTC.